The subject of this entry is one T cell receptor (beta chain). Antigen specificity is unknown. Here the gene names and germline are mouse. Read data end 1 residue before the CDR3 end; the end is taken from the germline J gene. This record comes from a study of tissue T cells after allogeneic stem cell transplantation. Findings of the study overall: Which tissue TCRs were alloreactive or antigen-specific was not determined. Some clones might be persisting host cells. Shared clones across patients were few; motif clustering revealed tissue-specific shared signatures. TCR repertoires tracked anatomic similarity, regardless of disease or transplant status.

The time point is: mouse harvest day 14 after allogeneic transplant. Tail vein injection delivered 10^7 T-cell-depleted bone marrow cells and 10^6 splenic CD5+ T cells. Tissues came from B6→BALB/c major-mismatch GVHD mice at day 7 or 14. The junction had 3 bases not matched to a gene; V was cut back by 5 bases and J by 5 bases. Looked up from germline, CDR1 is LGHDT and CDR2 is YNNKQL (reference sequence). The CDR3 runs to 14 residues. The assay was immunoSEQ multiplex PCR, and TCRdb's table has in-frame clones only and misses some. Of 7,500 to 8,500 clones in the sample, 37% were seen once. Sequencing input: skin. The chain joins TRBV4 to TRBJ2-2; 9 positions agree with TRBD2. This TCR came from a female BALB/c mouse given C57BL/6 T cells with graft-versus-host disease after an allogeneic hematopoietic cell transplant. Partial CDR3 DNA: TGTGCCAGCAGCATCTGGGGGGGTACCGGGCAGCTCTAC. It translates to CASSIWGGTGQLY. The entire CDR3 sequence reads CASSIWGGTGQLYF.